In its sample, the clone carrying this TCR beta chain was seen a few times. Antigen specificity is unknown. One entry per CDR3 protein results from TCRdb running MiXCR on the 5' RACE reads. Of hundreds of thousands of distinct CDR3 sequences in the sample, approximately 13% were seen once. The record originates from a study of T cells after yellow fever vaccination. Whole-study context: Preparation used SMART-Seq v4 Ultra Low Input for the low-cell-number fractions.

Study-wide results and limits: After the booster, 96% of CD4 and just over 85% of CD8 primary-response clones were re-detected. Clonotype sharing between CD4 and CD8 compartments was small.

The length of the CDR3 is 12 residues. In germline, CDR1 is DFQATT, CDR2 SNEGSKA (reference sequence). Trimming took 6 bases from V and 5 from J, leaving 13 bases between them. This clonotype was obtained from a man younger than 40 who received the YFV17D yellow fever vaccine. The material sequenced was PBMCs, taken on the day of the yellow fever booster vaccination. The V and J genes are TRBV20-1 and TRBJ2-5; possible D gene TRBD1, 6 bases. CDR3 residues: CSADDRRETQYF. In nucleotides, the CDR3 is TGCAGTGCCGACGACAGGCGGGAGACCCAGTACTTC.